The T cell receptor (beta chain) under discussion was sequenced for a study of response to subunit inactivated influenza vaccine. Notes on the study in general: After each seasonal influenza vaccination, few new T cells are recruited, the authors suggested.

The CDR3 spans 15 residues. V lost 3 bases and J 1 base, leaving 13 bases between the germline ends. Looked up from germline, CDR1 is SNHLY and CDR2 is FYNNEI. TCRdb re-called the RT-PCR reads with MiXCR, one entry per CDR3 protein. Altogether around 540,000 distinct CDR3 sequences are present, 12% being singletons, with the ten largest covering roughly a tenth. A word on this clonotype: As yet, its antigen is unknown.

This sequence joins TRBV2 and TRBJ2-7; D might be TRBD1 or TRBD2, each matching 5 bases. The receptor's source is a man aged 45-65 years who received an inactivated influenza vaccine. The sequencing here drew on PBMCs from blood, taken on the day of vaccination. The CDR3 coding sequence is TGTGCCAGCAGTGAGTCGGGGCTGGCGTCCTACGAGCAGTACTTC. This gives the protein CASSESGLASYEQYF.